The source of this TCR beta chain is a study of Ad26.COV2.S vaccination and SARS-CoV-2 variants. The study, taken as a whole, reports: Total T cell responses, in the TCR breadth and depth analyses, may have been underestimated.

Germline CDR1 is SGHRS and CDR2 is YFSETQ. V lost 1 base, J lost 4 bases, and 2 bases stayed unmatched. The CDR3 spans 13 residues. Treatment described: 19 received Ad26.COV2.S at low or high dose, single or two shots; a few received placebo; per-sample allocation not given. On day 63 after the first injection, vaccine and placebo recipients gave samples. Adults aged 18-55 years in Boston included the donor. An Ad26 vector expressing Wuhan-strain SARS-CoV-2 spike served as the vaccine. Data came from immunoSEQ multiplex PCR; TCRdb stores just in-frame clones and leaves some out. The data contain about 350,000 clones, 86% of them singletons. Details on this clone: As yet, its antigen is unknown.

The rearrangement joins TRBV5-1 to TRBJ2-7, with 7 bases identical to TRBD2. The TCR comes from a person between 18 and 60 years old who received the Ad26.COV2.S COVID-19 vaccine or a placebo. Material: peripheral blood, obtained in a trial of Ad26.COV2.S vaccine versus placebo. CDR3 protein: CASSLSGVYEQYF. The CDR3 DNA reads TGCGCCAGCAGCTTGAGCGGGGTGTACGAGCAGTACTTC.